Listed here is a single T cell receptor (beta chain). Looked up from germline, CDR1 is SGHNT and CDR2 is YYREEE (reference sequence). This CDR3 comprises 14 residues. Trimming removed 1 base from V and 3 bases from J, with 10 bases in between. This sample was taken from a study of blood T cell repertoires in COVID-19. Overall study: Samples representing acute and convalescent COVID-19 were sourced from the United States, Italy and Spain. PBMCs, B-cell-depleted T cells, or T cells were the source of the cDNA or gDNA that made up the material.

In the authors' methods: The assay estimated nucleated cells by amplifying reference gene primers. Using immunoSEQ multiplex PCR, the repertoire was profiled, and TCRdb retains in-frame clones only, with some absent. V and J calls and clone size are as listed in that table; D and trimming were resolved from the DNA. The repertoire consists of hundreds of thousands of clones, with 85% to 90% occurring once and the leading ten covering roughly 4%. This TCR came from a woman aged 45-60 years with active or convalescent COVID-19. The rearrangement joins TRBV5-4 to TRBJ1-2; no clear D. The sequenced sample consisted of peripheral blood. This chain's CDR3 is CASSLRGMDYGYTF. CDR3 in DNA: TGTGCCAGCAGCTTGCGAGGGATGGACTATGGCTACACCTTC.